Reported below is one TCR beta chain. This CDR3 comprises 13 residues. Germline V lookup: CDR1 GTSNPN, CDR2 SVGIG (reference sequence). The V segment lost 1 base and the J segment 2 bases; nucleotides outside the gene matches: 0. The repertoire was sequenced with immunoSEQ multiplex PCR; TCRdb's copy has only in-frame clones and lacks some. The data show roughly 78,000 clones, approximately 86% seen once. The sample is drawn from a study of blood T cell repertoires in COVID-19. For the study at large: The samples span acute and convalescent COVID-19 from the United States, Italy and Spain.

This receptor was obtained from a man aged 45 to 65 with acute or convalescent COVID-19. The sequencing sample was made of peripheral blood. J is TRBJ1-2 and V is TRBV30; 8 bases line up with TRBD1. Here the CDR3 DNA reads TGTGCCTGGAGTGGGGACAGGAACTATGGCTACACCTTC. Its translation: CAWSGDRNYGYTF.